The subject of this entry is one T cell receptor beta chain. CDR1 SGHRS and CDR2 YFSETQ come from the germline V gene. The CDR3 has 15 amino acids. The junction had 5 bases not matched to a gene; V was cut back by 3 bases and J by 4 bases. Clones were read by immunoSEQ multiplex PCR, and TCRdb kept only the in-frame ones, dropping some. The table shows about 76,000 clones, with under 90% occurring only once. The entry originates in a study of control samples from healthy donors and cancer patients. V and J are TRBV5-1 and TRBJ2-2, with 8 bases that match TRBD2. The sequenced sample consisted of PBMCs. The sequence was obtained from a woman in her forties or fifties with colorectal cancer. The CDR3 region has the DNA TGCGCCAGCAGCTCCGGACTAGCCGTCACCGGGGAGCTGTTTTTT. Translating it yields CASSSGLAVTGELFF.